This T cell receptor (beta chain) was obtained from a study of blood T cell repertoires in COVID-19. Across the study: Sources were T cells, B-cell-depleted T cells, or PBMCs; the material itself was cDNA or gDNA.

The data were produced by immunoSEQ multiplex PCR, yet TCRdb's version contains in-frame clones alone and is incomplete. The sample lists about 120,000 clones, 74% seen once, with more than 5.5% in the top ten. This CDR3 contains 12 residues. Germline CDR1 reads MGHRA; CDR2 reads YSYEKL. Sequencing was performed on peripheral blood. The chain combines TRBV4-1 with TRBJ2-5; D is tentatively TRBD1 or TRBD2 (7 bases each). This clonotype was obtained from a man aged 55 to 69 with acute or convalescent COVID-19. The DNA of the CDR3 is TGCGCTAGCGGGTACAGGGGTGAGACCCAGTACTTC. Translating it yields CASGYRGETQYF.